This T cell receptor beta chain was captured in a study of T cell changes during pregnancy in multiple sclerosis. Here immunoSEQ multiplex PCR was the method, and the copy in TCRdb shows in-frame clones only, minus some. The sample includes under 55,000 clones, 93% of them seen just once. Trimming stripped 5 bases from V and 4 bases from J, with 15 bases between. The CDR3 is 15 residues long. Per the germline V gene, CDR1 is PRHDT and CDR2 is FYEKMQ (reference sequence). In this sample, this clone turned up once. This chain connects TRBV13 to TRBJ2-1, with a possible D match to TRBD2 (5 bases). The source is a female donor with multiple sclerosis, enrolled in a pregnancy study. The sequencing here drew on peripheral blood, taken in the second trimester of pregnancy. The CDR3 reads CASSHRDSKYNEQFF. CDR3 coding DNA: TGTGCCAGCAGCCACCGGGATTCTAAATACAATGAGCAGTTCTTC.